Below, 27 T cell receptor beta chains from the same sample are listed, as sequenced in a study of CD8 T cells in cerebrospinal fluid in Alzheimer's disease. TCRdb re-called the 10x single-cell sequencing reads, yielding one record per CDR3 amino acid sequence without DNA. This listing includes approximately 1,400 distinct CDR3 sequences. Source material: cerebrospinal fluid. These receptors all come from a human donor with mild cognitive impairment.

This clonotype is called medium-sized based on its frequency. J is TRBJ2-6 and V is TRBV20-1; TCRdb's D call of TRBD2 is untestable without DNA. The CDR3 consists of 15 residues. CDR1 is DFQATT, CDR2 SNEGSKA, per germline (reference sequence). The CDR3 is CSARGAGAGANVLTF.

The chain couples TRBV2 to TRBJ2-1. The CDR3 runs 11 residues. CDR1 is SNHLY, CDR2 FYNNEI, per germline. The CDR3 protein is CASSVRGEQFF.

V and J are TRBV11-2 and TRBJ2-7; with no DNA, the TCRdb D assignment of TRBD1 cannot be verified. This CDR3 contains 13 residues. Germline CDR1 and CDR2: SGHAT and FQNNGV. CDR3 loop: CASYRPGSYEQYF.

By frequency, this clonotype is medium-sized. The chain recombines TRBV6-5 with TRBJ1-1. Germline assignment: CDR1 MNHEY and CDR2 SVGAGI. The CDR3 has 13 amino acids. The CDR3 sequence is CASSRQLRTEAFF.

Considering frequency, this clonotype is medium-sized. V and J are TRBV7-9 and TRBJ2-3. The CDR3 loop spans 12 amino acids. Germline lookup yields CDR1 SEHNR and CDR2 FQNEAQ (reference sequence). The CDR3 sequence: CASSYQRDTQYF.

The V call is TRBV5-4, the J call TRBJ2-2; TCRdb's D call, TRBD2, is unchecked because there is no DNA. Germline V gives CDR1 SGHNT, CDR2 YYREEE (reference sequence). This CDR3 is 16 amino acids long. The CDR3 is CASSSRGSGVSGELFF.

Measured by frequency, this clonotype is medium-sized. The chain is built from TRBV5-1 and TRBJ2-5. The CDR3 consists of 14 residues. Germline CDR1 reads SGHRS; CDR2 reads YFSETQ. CDR3 loop: CASSLEGNLQTQYF.

This clonotype is called large based on its frequency. The J gene is TRBJ2-1, the V gene TRBV4-1; TCRdb returns TRBD1, unconfirmable since there is no DNA. The germline V gene has CDR1 MGHRA and CDR2 YSYEKL. This CDR3 comprises 14 residues. The CDR3 sequence is CASSQVRAGAEQFF.

This chain links TRBV10-2 with TRBJ2-7. The CDR3 has 15 residues. CDR1 and CDR2 (germline): WSHSY, SAAADI. CDR3 amino acids: CASSQENRGSYEQYF.

Judged by frequency, this clonotype is medium-sized. V is TRBV7-6 and J is TRBJ2-3; TCRdb lists TRBD1, though no DNA is available to test this call. CDR1 and CDR2 from the germline V gene are SGHVS and FNYEAQ. The CDR3 is 13 residues long. The CDR3 is CASSPGGTDTQYF.

The rearrangement uses TRBV6-1 and TRBJ2-1. Germline values: CDR1 MNHNS, CDR2 SASEGT. The CDR3 runs to 13 residues. The CDR3 spells CASSEVGYNEQFF.

The CDR3 region is CASSYSAGGGEQFF. The chain uses TRBV6-6 and TRBJ2-1; TCRdb's D call of TRBD1 is untestable without DNA. CDR3 length: 14 amino acids. In germline, CDR1 is MNHNY, CDR2 SVGAGI (reference sequence).

The chain couples TRBV18 to TRBJ2-1; TCRdb designates TRBD2, a call that cannot be tested without DNA. The CDR3 sequence is 21 residues long. Germline V lookup: CDR1 KGHSH, CDR2 LQKENI. CDR3: CASSPPIGTSEGPFSFGEQFF. The complete variable domain, with remaining parts taken from reference TRBV18 and TRBJ2-1, reads NAGVMQNPRHLVRRRGQEARLRCSPMKGHSHVYWYRQLPEEGLKFMVYLQKENIIDESGMPKERFSAEFPKEGPSILRIQQVVRGDSAAYFCASSPPIGTSEGPFSFGEQFFGPGTRLTVL.

Measured by frequency, this clonotype is large. V is TRBV5-6 and J is TRBJ1-6; TCRdb's D call of TRBD1 is untestable without DNA. This CDR3 is 15 amino acids long. CDR1 is SGHDT, CDR2 YYEEEE, per germline. This chain's CDR3 is CASSLGISTDTTLHF.

The chain combines TRBV6-1 with TRBJ2-7; TCRdb's assignment of TRBD2 cannot be checked, as there is no DNA. Looked up from germline, CDR1 is MNHNS and CDR2 is SASEGT. The CDR3 runs to 13 residues. CDR3 region: CASSGQGLDEQYF.

CDR3 protein: CASRGSYSNQPQHF. The gene calls are TRBV28 and TRBJ1-5. The CDR3 extends over 14 amino acids. Germline V lookup: CDR1 MDHEN, CDR2 SYDVKM.

In terms of frequency, this clonotype is medium-sized. CDR3 sequence reads: CASSPDAAAFANEKLFF. The V gene is TRBV28, the J gene TRBJ1-4. CDR3 size: 17 residues. Per germline, CDR1 MDHEN and CDR2 SYDVKM.

Judged by frequency, this clonotype is large. The chain is built from TRBV4-3 and TRBJ1-1; with no DNA, the TCRdb D assignment of TRBD1 cannot be verified. Per the germline V gene, CDR1 is LGHNA and CDR2 is YSLEER. The length of the CDR3 is 13 residues. CDR3 loop: CASSRGTATEAFF.

According to its frequency, this clonotype is medium-sized. Here the CDR3 reads CASRSGLDLLHEQFF. The V and J genes are TRBV6-2 or TRBV6-3 and TRBJ2-1; TCRdb designates TRBD2, a call that cannot be tested without DNA. The germline V gene has CDR1 MNHEY and CDR2 SVGEGT. The CDR3 contains 15 residues.

The V gene is TRBV12-3 or TRBV12-4, the J gene TRBJ2-6; TCRdb calls TRBD1, which cannot be checked without DNA. The CDR3 is 17 amino acids. CDR3 residues: CASSSNSGTAGANVLTF.

This clonotype is medium-sized (0.01 to 0.1%) by frequency. V and J are TRBV6-5 and TRBJ2-7. Per germline, CDR1 MNHEY and CDR2 SVGAGI. The CDR3 is 15 amino acids. Here the CDR3 reads CASSYSGDRAYEQYF.

Its frequency marks this clonotype as large (0.1 to 1%). The V gene is TRBV5-1, the J gene TRBJ2-1; TCRdb gives TRBD1 as the D gene, but with no DNA this cannot be confirmed. Germline lookup yields CDR1 SGHRS and CDR2 YFSETQ. CDR3 length: 16 residues. The CDR3 region is CASSLVGAHSYNEQFF.

Its frequency marks this clonotype as medium-sized (0.01 to 0.1%). The chain has TRBV7-9 and TRBJ1-4; TCRdb proposes TRBD1, but this gene call is untestable without DNA. This CDR3 has 16 amino acids. Germline lookup yields CDR1 SEHNR and CDR2 FQNEAQ (reference sequence). CDR3 sequence: CASSSPPGHGNEKLFF.

The genes are TRBV7-9 and TRBJ2-7; TCRdb outputs TRBD1, but without DNA this stays unchecked. This CDR3 has 14 amino acids. CDR1 and CDR2 from the germline V gene are SEHNR and FQNEAQ (reference sequence). CDR3 residues: CASSLQGRGYEQYF.

The chain uses TRBV29-1 and TRBJ1-2; TCRdb calls TRBD1, which cannot be checked without DNA. The germline V gene has CDR1 SQVTM and CDR2 ANQGSEA. This CDR3 spans 13 amino acids. The chain's CDR3 is CSVGQGKDYGYTF.

V is TRBV2 and J is TRBJ2-7. CDR1 is SNHLY and CDR2 is FYNNEI in the germline V gene. The CDR3 is 12 amino acids. The CDR3 is CASTGESYEQYF.

V and J are TRBV14 and TRBJ2-3; the D gene TCRdb calls, TRBD2, cannot be checked with no DNA. The CDR3 is 15 residues long. Germline V gene data show CDR1 as SGHDN and CDR2 as FVKESK. CDR3 region: CASSPGLAGTDTQYF.